The 31 T cell receptor beta chains given below trace back to one sample, sequenced in a study of T-cell memory formation after mild COVID-19. TCRdb used MiXCR to reprocess the 5' RACE reads, holding one entry per CDR3 protein. The profile shows hundreds of thousands of distinct CDR3 sequences, 20% to 25% of them singletons. The sequenced sample consisted of PBMCs or a T cell subset sorted from them (not recorded which). The source of these receptors is an adult woman who had mild COVID-19 (a few samples of this study predate the infection). Cell type and time point are not known.

In its sample, this clonotype was seen many times. The V gene is TRBV12-3 or TRBV12-4, the J gene TRBJ2-5; D might be TRBD1 or TRBD2, each matching 5 bases. This CDR3 has 13 residues. Trimming removed 1 base from V and 4 bases from J, with 7 bases in between. CDR3 residues: CASSLERGETQYF. In DNA, the CDR3 is TGTGCCAGCAGTTTAGAGAGGGGAGAGACCCAGTACTTC.

The chain is built from TRBV19 and TRBJ2-2; TRBD2 agrees at 8 bases. The CDR3 runs 17 residues. Germline V gene data show CDR1 as LNHDA and CDR2 as SQIVND (reference sequence). Unmatched junction bases numbered 12, after V lost 4 bases and J lost 5 bases. CDR3 in DNA: TGTGCCAGTAGTAAACCCCAAGCGGGAGTAGGGACCGGGGAGCTGTTTTTT. Protein product: CASSKPQAGVGTGELFF. Full variable domain (outside the CDR3, taken from reference TRBV19 and TRBJ2-2): DGGITQSPKYLFRKEGQNVTLSCEQNLNHDAMYWYRQDPGQGLRLIYYSQIVNDFQKGDIAEGYSVSREKKESFPLTVTSAQKNPTAFYLCASSKPQAGVGTGELFFGEGSRLTVL.

The chain has TRBV24-1 and TRBJ2-5, with 8 positions matching TRBD1. This CDR3 comprises 17 residues. Germline V gives CDR1 KGHDR, CDR2 SFDVKD. V was clipped by 4 bases and J by 2 bases; unmatched bases: 11. CDR3: CATSDSGTGRAQETQYF. For the CDR3, the DNA is TGTGCCACCAGTGACTCCGGGACAGGAAGGGCACAAGAGACCCAGTACTTC.

The sample holds many counts of this clonotype. This chain connects TRBV12-3 or TRBV12-4 to TRBJ2-1; a weak D match, TRBD1 (5 bases). CDR3 length equals 13 residues. V was shortened by 1 base and J by 8 bases, with 9 bases between the two germline ends. The CDR3 region has the DNA TGTGCCAGCAGTTTAGGTGGGGCCTATGAGCAGTTCTTC. It codes for CASSLGGAYEQFF.

This clonotype has more than one count but fewer than ten. The chain couples TRBV12-3 or TRBV12-4 to TRBJ1-6, with a weak D call TRBD1 (5 bases). V was cut by 8 bases and J by 15 bases, with 23 bases left in between. The CDR3 runs to 14 residues. Here the CDR3 DNA reads TGTGCCAGCTCTTCTGCGGGGACTCTCCGGGGCCTCCACTTT. It encodes CASSSAGTLRGLHF.

This clonotype was seen once. The chain couples TRBV10-3 to TRBJ2-7; the D is unclear. V lost 4 bases and J lost 5, with 9 bases in between. CDR3 length equals 12 residues. The V gene's germline CDR1 is ENHRY and CDR2 SYGVKD. The CDR3 reads CAISGGTDEQYF. The CDR3 bases are TGTGCCATCAGTGGTGGAACAGACGAGCAGTACTTC.

This clonotype was counted between two and nine times. The V and J genes are TRBV6-5 and TRBJ2-7; tentatively, D is TRBD1 or TRBD2 (5 bases each). The CDR3 consists of 13 residues. V lost 5 bases, J lost 6 bases, and 14 bases lay in between. The germline CDR1 and CDR2 sequences are MNHEY and SVGAGI. The CDR3 DNA is TGTGCCAGCAGTCGATCGACGAGGGGCGAGCAGTACTTC. This translates into CASSRSTRGEQYF.

The chain has TRBV12-3 or TRBV12-4 and TRBJ2-7; 11 nucleotides line up with TRBD2. V dropped 5 bases and J dropped 0; count of bases not matched to a gene: 9. This CDR3 contains 17 residues. In DNA form, the CDR3 reads TGTGCCAGCAGTCTGGGACGGCTAGCGGGAGGCTCCTACGAGCAGTACTTC. Its protein product is CASSLGRLAGGSYEQYF.

In its sample, this clonotype was seen a few times. V and J are TRBV20-1 and TRBJ2-3, with TRBD1 matching over 9 bases. V was pared by 5 bases and J by 4 bases, with 10 bases of the junction left unmatched. The CDR3 is 15 residues long. Germline V CDR1 and CDR2: DFQATT, SNEGSKA (reference sequence). This CDR3 reads CSAGPGQGRADTQYF. In nucleotides, the CDR3 is TGCAGTGCTGGCCCGGGACAGGGTCGGGCAGATACGCAGTATTTT.

This clonotype was counted many times. The chain employs TRBV5-5 and TRBJ2-6; perhaps TRBD2 as D (6 bases). Germline V gives CDR1 SGHKS, CDR2 YYEKEE (reference sequence). V shed 3 bases and J shed 1 base, with 11 bases lying between them. This CDR3 has 16 residues. The CDR3 loop is CASSSFAGSGANVLTF. In nucleotides, the CDR3 is TGTGCCAGCAGCTCCTTCGCGGGGTCTGGGGCCAACGTCCTGACTTTC.

This clonotype was observed a handful of times. The chain uses TRBV9 and TRBJ2-3; D possibly corresponds to TRBD2 (5 bases). This CDR3 comprises 15 residues. V lost 0 bases, J lost 2 bases, and 10 bases lay in between. Germline V gene data show CDR1 as SGDLS and CDR2 as YYNGEE. The CDR3 loop reads CASSVVGSATDTQYF. In DNA, the CDR3 is TGTGCCAGCAGCGTAGTTGGTAGCGCCACAGATACGCAGTATTTT.

CDR3 protein: CASSLTDRAFNQPQHF. The CDR3 coding sequence is TGTGCCAGCAGCTTGACCGACAGAGCGTTCAATCAGCCCCAGCATTTT. The V call is TRBV7-3, the J call TRBJ1-5, with a weak D call TRBD1 (5 bases). Trimming pared 3 bases from V and 3 bases from J, leaving 15 bases between. The germline V gene has CDR1 SGHTA and CDR2 FQGTGA. The CDR3 spans 16 residues.

The rearrangement joins TRBV12-3 or TRBV12-4 to TRBJ1-5, with no clear D. The CDR3 is 13 residues long. V lost 5 bases and J lost 3, with 8 bases in between. The CDR3 nucleotides read TGTGCCAGCAGTGGCGACTACAATCAGCCCCAGCATTTT. As protein: CASSGDYNQPQHF.

This chain links TRBV5-1 with TRBJ1-1, with 9 bases lining up with TRBD1. Trimming cost V 4 bases and J 2 bases; bases outside gene matches: 6. The CDR3 is made up of 15 amino acids. Germline V gene data show CDR1 as SGHRS and CDR2 as YFSETQ. The CDR3 spells CASSDNRGPNTEAFF. For the CDR3, the DNA is TGCGCCAGCAGCGACAACAGGGGGCCCAACACTGAAGCTTTCTTT.

This clonotype occurred many times. V and J are TRBV5-5 and TRBJ2-5; D is unclear. This CDR3 contains 12 residues. Germline V gene data show CDR1 as SGHKS and CDR2 as YYEKEE (reference sequence). Trimming took off 1 base at V and 3 bases at J, with 4 bases between the two ends. The CDR3 sequence is CASSLTKETQYF. The DNA of the CDR3 is TGTGCCAGCAGCTTGACAAAAGAGACCCAGTACTTC.

CDR3 region: CAWRDRGRGEQYF. The CDR3 DNA is TGTGCCTGGCGGGACAGGGGACGGGGCGAGCAGTACTTC. V and J are TRBV30 and TRBJ2-7; 10 bases align to TRBD1. This CDR3 has 13 amino acids. Germline lookup yields CDR1 GTSNPN and CDR2 SVGIG (reference sequence). The V and J ends lost 5 bases and 6 bases, in that order; junction bases with no gene match: 7.

This rearrangement joins TRBV5-1 to TRBJ2-1; 16 positions agree with TRBD2. Losses at the gene ends were 4 bases for V and 6 bases for J; bases not matched to a gene: 4. The V gene's germline CDR1 is SGHRS and CDR2 YFSETQ. There are 16 residues in the CDR3. The CDR3: CASSAGLAGGGNEQFF. In nucleotides, the CDR3 is TGCGCCAGCAGCGCGGGACTAGCGGGGGGGGGCAATGAGCAGTTCTTC.

V usage is TRBV20-1 and J usage is TRBJ1-2, with no clear D. Trimming shortened V by 5 bases and J by 0 bases, and 16 bases separated the two germline ends. There are 15 residues in the CDR3. The germline V gene encodes CDR1 DFQATT and CDR2 SNEGSKA (reference sequence). The CDR3 DNA is TGCAGTGCTCCTAAACCCAGCCACCCTAACTATGGCTACACCTTC. Translated, it gives CSAPKPSHPNYGYTF.

This clonotype was observed a handful of times. The rearrangement links TRBV27 to TRBJ2-7; possibly TRBD1 for D (5 bases). Trimming took off 5 bases at V and 5 bases at J, with 16 bases between the two ends. The CDR3 length is 14 residues. CDR1 is MNHEY and CDR2 is SMNVEV in the germline V gene (reference sequence). As DNA, the CDR3 is TGTGCCAGCAGTACCTCGACAGCCCTACACGAGCAGTACTTC. This translates into CASSTSTALHEQYF.

This clonotype was seen more than once but under ten times. The chain couples TRBV11-2 to TRBJ1-2; D is uncertain. Germline CDR1 SGHAT, CDR2 FQNNGV. The CDR3 is made up of 14 amino acids. The V gene lost 4 bases and the J gene lost 2 bases, with 11 bases spanning the gap. CDR3 bases: TGTGCCAGCAGCTCTCGGACGGTGAACTATGGCTACACCTTC. Protein sequence: CASSSRTVNYGYTF.

The V call is TRBV15, the J call TRBJ1-1; D is possibly TRBD1 (6 bases). The CDR3 has 16 residues. Deletions cut 1 base from V and 2 bases from J, with 14 bases between. Per germline, CDR1 LNHNV and CDR2 YYDKDF (reference sequence). CDR3 bases: TGTGCCACCAGCAGAGGGAGGGGGGGGCCCAACACTGAAGCTTTCTTT. As protein: CATSRGRGGPNTEAFF.

This clonotype has just a few counts. The chain combines TRBV12-3 or TRBV12-4 with TRBJ1-5; D call uncertain. This CDR3 is 13 amino acids long. Trimming pared 6 bases from V and 8 bases from J, leaving 14 bases between. DNA for the CDR3: TGTGCCAGCAGCCCGCCTCCGGGAGAGCCCCAGCATTTT. The encoded protein is CASSPPPGEPQHF.

This clonotype was detected only a few times. The rearrangement joins TRBV10-3 to TRBJ2-3; D unresolved. The germline V and J ends were trimmed by 7 bases and 2 bases, with 7 bases remaining between them. Germline CDR1 reads ENHRY; CDR2 reads SYGVKD. The CDR3 runs 12 residues. The CDR3 sequence is CAIKGNTDTQYF. The CDR3 region has the DNA TGTGCCATCAAGGGAAACACAGATACGCAGTATTTT.

The chain links TRBV4-1 to TRBJ1-2, with a tentative D call TRBD1 (5 bases). V was pared by 3 bases and J by 5 bases, with 19 bases between. Germline V CDR1 and CDR2: MGHRA, YSYEKL. This CDR3 has 16 amino acids. For the CDR3, the DNA is TGCGCCAGCAGCCAGAGGGTTACAGGTTTAGGGTATGGCTACACCTTC. This translates into CASSQRVTGLGYGYTF.

The chain recombines TRBV7-2 with TRBJ2-5; no clear D gene. CDR3 size: 14 residues. The V gene lost 5 bases and the J gene lost 1 base, with 11 bases spanning the gap. Germline CDR1 and CDR2: SGHTA and FQGNSA. The CDR3: CASSLSQAQETQYF. The CDR3 nucleotides are TGTGCCAGCAGCCTGAGCCAGGCCCAAGAGACCCAGTACTTC.

With regard to this clonotype: A junction end diverges from the germline sequence, so it may reflect a read error. The chain employs TRBV6-6 and TRBJ1-1, with a tentative D call TRBD1 (5 bases). Per germline, CDR1 MNHNY and CDR2 SVGAGI (reference sequence). CDR3 size: 13 residues. The CDR3 is CASRPRVLAEAYF. Written as DNA, the CDR3 is TGTGCCAGCAGACCCAGGGTGTTGGCTGAAGCTTACTTT.

The genes are TRBV15 and TRBJ2-2; TRBD1 is a possible D gene (5 bases). The germline V and J ends were trimmed by 0 bases and 5 bases, with 13 bases remaining between them. The CDR3 length is 16 residues. Germline V gene lookup returns CDR1 LNHNV and CDR2 YYDKDF (reference sequence). CDR3 protein: CATSRDWAGYTGELFF. CDR3 coding DNA: TGTGCCACCAGCAGAGATTGGGCAGGGTATACCGGGGAGCTGTTTTTT.

Of note for this clonotype: A clone one base away is much larger, so this may be a read error. This chain joins TRBV12-3 or TRBV12-4 and TRBJ2-6; the D is unclear. The ends were cut back, 7 bases at V and 0 bases at J, with 4 bases in the middle. This CDR3 is built from 13 residues. The CDR3 nucleotides read TGTGCCAGCACGATCTCTGGGGCCAACGTCCTGACTTTC. Its protein is CASTISGANVLTF.

In this sample, this clonotype turned up a few times. This rearrangement joins TRBV6-2 or TRBV6-3 to TRBJ2-2; no firm D call. The V end lost 0 bases, the J end lost 6 bases, and 11 bases lay between the germline ends. Germline V CDR1 and CDR2: MNHEY, SVGEGT. The CDR3 is 15 amino acids. The CDR3 spells CASSYSNLLPGELFF. The CDR3 nucleotides read TGTGCCAGCAGTTACTCTAACCTCCTCCCCGGGGAGCTGTTTTTT.

The genes are TRBV5-6 and TRBJ1-3; unclear D gene. The CDR3 is made up of 15 amino acids. With 4 bases removed from V and 0 bases from J, the gap between germline ends came to 11 bases. Germline values: CDR1 SGHDT, CDR2 YYEEEE. CDR3 loop: CASSPQRFSGNTIYF. CDR3 nucleotides: TGTGCCAGCAGCCCCCAACGGTTCTCTGGAAACACCATATATTTT.

This clonotype was found many times. V is TRBV7-3 and J is TRBJ2-2, with D unclear. Germline-derived CDR1 and CDR2 are SGHTA and FQGTGA. This CDR3 region has 11 residues. V lost 8 bases and J 6 bases, leaving 7 bases between the germline ends. This CDR3 reads CASGRAGELFF. The CDR3 bases are TGTGCCAGCGGTCGGGCCGGGGAGCTGTTTTTT.